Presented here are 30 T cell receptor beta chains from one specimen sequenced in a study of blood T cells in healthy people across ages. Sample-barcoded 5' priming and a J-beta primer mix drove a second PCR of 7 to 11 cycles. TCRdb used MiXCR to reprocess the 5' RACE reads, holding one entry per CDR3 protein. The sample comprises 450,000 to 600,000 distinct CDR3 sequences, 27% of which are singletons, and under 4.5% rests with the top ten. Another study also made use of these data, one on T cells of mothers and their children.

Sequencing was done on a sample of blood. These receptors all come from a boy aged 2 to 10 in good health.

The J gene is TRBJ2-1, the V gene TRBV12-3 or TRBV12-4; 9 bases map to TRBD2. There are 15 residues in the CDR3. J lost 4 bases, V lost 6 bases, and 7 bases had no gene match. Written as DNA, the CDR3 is TGTGCCAGCAGCCACGGGACTAGCCCTTACAATGAGCAGTTCTTC. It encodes CASSHGTSPYNEQFF.

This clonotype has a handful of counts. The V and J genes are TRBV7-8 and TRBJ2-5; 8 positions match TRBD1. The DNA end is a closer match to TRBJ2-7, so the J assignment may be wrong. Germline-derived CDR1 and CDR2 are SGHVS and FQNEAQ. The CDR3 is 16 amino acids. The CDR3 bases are TGTGCCAGCAGCCAAGATCCGAGGACAGGGACCTACGAGCAGTACTTC. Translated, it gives CASSQDPRTGTYEQYF.

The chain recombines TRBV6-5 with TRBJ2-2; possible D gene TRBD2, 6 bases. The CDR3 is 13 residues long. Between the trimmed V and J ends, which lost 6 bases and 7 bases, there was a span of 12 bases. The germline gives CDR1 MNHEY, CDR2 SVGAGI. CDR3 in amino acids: CASRTGGLGELFF. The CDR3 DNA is TGTGCCAGCAGAACCGGGGGACTCGGGGAGCTGTTTTTT.

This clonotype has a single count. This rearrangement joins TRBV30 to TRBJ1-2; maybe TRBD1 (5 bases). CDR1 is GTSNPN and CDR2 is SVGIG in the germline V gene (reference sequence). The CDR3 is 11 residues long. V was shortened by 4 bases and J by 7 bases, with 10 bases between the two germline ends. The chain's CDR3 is CAWTGLRGYTF. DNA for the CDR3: TGTGCCTGGACAGGGCTACGTGGCTACACCTTC.

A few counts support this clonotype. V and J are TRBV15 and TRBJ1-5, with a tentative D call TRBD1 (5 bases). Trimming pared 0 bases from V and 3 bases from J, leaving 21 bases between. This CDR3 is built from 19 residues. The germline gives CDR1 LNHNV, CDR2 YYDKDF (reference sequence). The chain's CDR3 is CATSRDFGAQPMDNQPQHF. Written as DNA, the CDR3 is TGTGCCACCAGCAGAGATTTCGGGGCTCAACCGATGGACAATCAGCCCCAGCATTTT.

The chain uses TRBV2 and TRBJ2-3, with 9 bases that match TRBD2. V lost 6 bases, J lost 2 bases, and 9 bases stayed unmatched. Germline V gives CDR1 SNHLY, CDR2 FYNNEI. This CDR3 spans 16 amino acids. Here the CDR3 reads CASRARLAAPTDTQYF. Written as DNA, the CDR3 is TGTGCCAGCAGGGCGAGACTAGCGGCCCCCACAGATACGCAGTATTTT. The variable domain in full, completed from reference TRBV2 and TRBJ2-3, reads EPEVTQTPSHQVTQMGQEVILRCVPISNHLYFYWYRQILGQKVEFLVSFYNNEISEKSEIFDDQFSVERPDGSNFTLKIRSTKLEDSAMYFCASRARLAAPTDTQYFGPGTRLTVL.

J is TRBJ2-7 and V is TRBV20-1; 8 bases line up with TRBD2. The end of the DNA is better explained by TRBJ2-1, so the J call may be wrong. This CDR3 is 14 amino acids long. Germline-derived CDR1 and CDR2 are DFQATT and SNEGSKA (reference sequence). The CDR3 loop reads CSVLTGLVYNEQFF. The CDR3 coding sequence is TGCAGTGTTCTGACGGGACTAGTCTACAATGAGCAGTTCTTC.

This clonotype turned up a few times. The CDR3 coding sequence is TGTGCCAGCAGTGAACAGGGAGGAAGCGGGGAGCTGTTTTTT. This sequence encodes CASSEQGGSGELFF. The rearrangement joins TRBV25-1 to TRBJ2-2; D may be TRBD2 (6 bases). Germline CDR1 and CDR2: MGHDK and SYGVNS. Trimming left V 2 bases short and J 7 bases short, with 11 bases between. This CDR3 is 14 amino acids long.

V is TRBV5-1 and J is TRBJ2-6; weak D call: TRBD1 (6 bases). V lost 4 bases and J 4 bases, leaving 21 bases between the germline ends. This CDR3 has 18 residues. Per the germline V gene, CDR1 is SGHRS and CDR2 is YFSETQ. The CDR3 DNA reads TGCGCCAGCAGCGAACTGACAGGCCCATATGCAGGGGCCAACGTCCTGACTTTC. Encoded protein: CASSELTGPYAGANVLTF.

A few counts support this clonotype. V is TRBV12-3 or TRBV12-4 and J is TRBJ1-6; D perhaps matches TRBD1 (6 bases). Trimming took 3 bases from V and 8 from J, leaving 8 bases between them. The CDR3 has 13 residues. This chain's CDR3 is CASSLKGDSPLHF. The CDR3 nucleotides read TGTGCCAGCAGTTTGAAGGGGGATTCACCCCTCCACTTT.

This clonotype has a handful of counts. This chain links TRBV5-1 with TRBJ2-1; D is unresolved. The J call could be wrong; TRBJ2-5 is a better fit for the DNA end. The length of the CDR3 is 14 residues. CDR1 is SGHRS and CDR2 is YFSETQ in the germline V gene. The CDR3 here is CASSVSSSQETQYF. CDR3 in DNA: TGCGCCAGCAGTGTCAGCAGCTCCCAAGAGACCCAGTACTTC.

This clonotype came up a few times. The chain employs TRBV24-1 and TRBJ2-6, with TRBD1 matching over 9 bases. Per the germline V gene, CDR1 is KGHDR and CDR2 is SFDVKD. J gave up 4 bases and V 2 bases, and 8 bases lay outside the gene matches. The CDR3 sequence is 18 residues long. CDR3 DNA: TGTGCCACCAGTGATTGGATGGGGACAGGGCCAGGGGCCAACGTCCTGACTTTC. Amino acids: CATSDWMGTGPGANVLTF.

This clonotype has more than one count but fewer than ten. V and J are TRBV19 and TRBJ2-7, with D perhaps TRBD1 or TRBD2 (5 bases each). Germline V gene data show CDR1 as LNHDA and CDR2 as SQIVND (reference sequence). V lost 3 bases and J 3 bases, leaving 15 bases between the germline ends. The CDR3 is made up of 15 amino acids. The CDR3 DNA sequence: TGTGCCAGTAGTATCGCCTCCTCAGGGAGCTACGAGCAGTACTTC. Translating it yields CASSIASSGSYEQYF.

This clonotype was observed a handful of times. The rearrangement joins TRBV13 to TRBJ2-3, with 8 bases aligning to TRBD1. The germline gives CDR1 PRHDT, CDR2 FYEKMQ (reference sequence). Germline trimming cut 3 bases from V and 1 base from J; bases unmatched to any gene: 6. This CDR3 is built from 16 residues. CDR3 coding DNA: TGTGCCAGCAGCTTTTACGGGACAGGAGGCACAGATACGCAGTATTTT. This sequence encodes CASSFYGTGGTDTQYF.

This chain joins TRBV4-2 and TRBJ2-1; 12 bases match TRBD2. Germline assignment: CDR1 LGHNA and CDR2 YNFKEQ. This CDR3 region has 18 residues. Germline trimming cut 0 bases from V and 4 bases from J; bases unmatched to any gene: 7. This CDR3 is CASSQESLAGGIYNEQFF. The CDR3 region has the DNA TGTGCCAGCAGCCAAGAGAGTCTAGCGGGGGGGATATACAATGAGCAGTTCTTC.

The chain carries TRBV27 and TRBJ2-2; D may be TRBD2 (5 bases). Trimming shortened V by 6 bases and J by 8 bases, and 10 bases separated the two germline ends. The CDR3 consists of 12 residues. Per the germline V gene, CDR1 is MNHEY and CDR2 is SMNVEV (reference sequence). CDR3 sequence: CASRPRGGELFF. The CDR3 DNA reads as TGTGCCAGCAGACCGAGAGGGGGGGAGCTGTTTTTT.

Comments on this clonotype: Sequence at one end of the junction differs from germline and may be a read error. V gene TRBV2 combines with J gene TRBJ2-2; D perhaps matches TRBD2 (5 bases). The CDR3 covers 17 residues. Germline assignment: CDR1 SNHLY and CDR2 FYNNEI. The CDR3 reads CASSVPSDRGDTGELSF. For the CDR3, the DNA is TGTGCCAGCAGTGTCCCCTCGGATAGAGGCGACACCGGGGAGCTGTCTTTT.

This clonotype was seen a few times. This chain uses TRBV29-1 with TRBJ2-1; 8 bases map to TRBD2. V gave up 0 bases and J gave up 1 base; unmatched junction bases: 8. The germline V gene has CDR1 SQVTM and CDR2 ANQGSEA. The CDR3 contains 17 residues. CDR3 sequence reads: CSVEDGGLAGSYNEQFF. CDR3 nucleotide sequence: TGCAGCGTTGAAGATGGGGGGCTAGCGGGTTCCTACAATGAGCAGTTCTTC.

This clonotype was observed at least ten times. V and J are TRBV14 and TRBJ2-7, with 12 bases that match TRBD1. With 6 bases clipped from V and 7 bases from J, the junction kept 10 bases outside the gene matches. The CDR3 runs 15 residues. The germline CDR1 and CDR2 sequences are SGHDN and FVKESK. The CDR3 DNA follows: TGTGCCAGCAGTCGACCGGGACAGGGGGCAGGGGAGCAGTACTTC. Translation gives CASSRPGQGAGEQYF.

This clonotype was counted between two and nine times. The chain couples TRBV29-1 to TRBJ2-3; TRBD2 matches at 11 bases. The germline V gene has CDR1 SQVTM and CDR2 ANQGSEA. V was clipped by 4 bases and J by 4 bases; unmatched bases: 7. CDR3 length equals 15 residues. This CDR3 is CSVGLLAGVADTQYF. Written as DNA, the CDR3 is TGCAGCGTTGGATTACTAGCGGGAGTCGCAGATACGCAGTATTTT.

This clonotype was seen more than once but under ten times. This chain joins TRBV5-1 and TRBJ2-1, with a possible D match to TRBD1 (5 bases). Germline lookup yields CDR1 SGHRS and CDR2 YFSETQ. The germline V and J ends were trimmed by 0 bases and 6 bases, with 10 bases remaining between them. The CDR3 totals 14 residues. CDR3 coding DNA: TGCGCCAGCAGCTTGGTACCCCAGGGCAATGAGCAGTTCTTC. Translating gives CASSLVPQGNEQFF.

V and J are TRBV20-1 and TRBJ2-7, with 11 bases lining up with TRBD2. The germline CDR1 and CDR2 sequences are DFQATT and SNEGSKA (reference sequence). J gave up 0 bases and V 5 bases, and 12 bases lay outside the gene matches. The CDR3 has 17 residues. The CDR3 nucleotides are TGCAGTGCTCTAAGGGGACTAGCGGACTATAACTCCTACGAGCAGTACTTC. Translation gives CSALRGLADYNSYEQYF.

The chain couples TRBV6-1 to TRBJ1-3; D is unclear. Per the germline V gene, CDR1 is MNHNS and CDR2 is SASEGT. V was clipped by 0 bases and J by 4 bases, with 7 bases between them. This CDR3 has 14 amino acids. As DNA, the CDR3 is TGTGCCAGCAGTGAAGCGACGACAGGAAACACCATATATTTT. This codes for CASSEATTGNTIYF.

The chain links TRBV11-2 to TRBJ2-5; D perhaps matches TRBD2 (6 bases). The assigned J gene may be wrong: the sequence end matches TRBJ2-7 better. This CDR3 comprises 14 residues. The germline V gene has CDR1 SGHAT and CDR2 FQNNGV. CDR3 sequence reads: CASSRTPGTYEQYF. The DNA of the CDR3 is TGTGCCAGCAGCCGGACACCCGGGACTTACGAGCAGTACTTC.

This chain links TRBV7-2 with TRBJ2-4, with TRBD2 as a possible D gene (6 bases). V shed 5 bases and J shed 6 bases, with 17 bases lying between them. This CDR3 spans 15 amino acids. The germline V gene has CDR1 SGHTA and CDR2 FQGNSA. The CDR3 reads CASSPGGTGGNIQYF. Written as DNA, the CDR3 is TGTGCCAGCAGCCCAGGAGGGACTGGGGGAAACATTCAGTACTTC.

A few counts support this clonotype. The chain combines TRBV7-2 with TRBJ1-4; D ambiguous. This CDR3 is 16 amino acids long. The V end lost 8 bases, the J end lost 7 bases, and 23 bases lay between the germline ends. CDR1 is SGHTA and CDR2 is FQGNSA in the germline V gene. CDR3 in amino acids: CASSPSTGARIEKLFF. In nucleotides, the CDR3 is TGTGCCAGCTCCCCCTCGACGGGAGCGAGGATTGAAAAACTGTTTTTT.

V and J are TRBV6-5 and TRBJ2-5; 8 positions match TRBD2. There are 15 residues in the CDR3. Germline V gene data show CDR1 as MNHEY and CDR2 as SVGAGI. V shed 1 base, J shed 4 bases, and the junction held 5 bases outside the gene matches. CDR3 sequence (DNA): TGTGCCAGCAGTTACTACGGGGGGGCAGGAGAGACCCAGTACTTC. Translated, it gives CASSYYGGAGETQYF.

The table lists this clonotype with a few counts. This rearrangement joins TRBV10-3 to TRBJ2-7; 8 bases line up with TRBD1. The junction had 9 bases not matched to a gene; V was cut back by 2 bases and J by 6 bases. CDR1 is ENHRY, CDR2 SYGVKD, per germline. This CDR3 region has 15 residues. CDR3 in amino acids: CAISEAAGGLGEQYF. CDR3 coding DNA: TGTGCCATCAGTGAGGCAGCAGGGGGCCTCGGCGAGCAGTACTTC.

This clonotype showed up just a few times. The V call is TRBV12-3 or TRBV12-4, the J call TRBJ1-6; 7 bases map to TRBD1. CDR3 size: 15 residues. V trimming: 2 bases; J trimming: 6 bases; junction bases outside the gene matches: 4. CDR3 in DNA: TGTGCCAGCAGTTTATCGGACAGGCCTAATTCACCCCTCCACTTT. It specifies CASSLSDRPNSPLHF.

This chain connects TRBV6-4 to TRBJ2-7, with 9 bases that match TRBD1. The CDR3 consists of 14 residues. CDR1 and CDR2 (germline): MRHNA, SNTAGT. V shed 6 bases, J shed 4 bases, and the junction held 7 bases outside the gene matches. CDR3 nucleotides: TGTGCCAGCAGCGCCGGGACAGGGCGGTACGAGCAGTACTTC. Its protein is CASSAGTGRYEQYF.